The 7 T cell receptor beta chains below were found in one sample sequenced in a study of T-cell memory formation after mild COVID-19. One entry per CDR3 protein results from TCRdb running MiXCR on the 5' RACE reads. The profile shows hundreds of thousands of distinct CDR3 sequences, roughly a fifth of them singletons. Source material: PBMCs or a T cell subset sorted from them (not recorded which). The receptor set was obtained from an adult woman who had mild COVID-19 (a few samples of this study predate the infection). Cell type and time point are not known.

This clonotype was counted only a few times. The chain is built from TRBV29-1 and TRBJ2-7, with 11 bases lining up with TRBD2. Germline trimming cut 3 bases from V and 3 bases from J; bases unmatched to any gene: 19. CDR1 is SQVTM, CDR2 ANQGSEA, per germline. This CDR3 region has 19 residues. The CDR3 DNA reads as TGCAGCGTTGAGTTGGTCGCTAGCGGGAGGCCGGAGGTCGACTACGAGCAGTACTTC. Amino acids: CSVELVASGRPEVDYEQYF.

J is TRBJ1-1 and V is TRBV6-2 or TRBV6-3; 9 bases agree with TRBD1. V lost 8 bases to trimming and J lost 1 base; unmatched junction nucleotides: 8. This CDR3 is 15 amino acids long. Per the germline V gene, CDR1 is MNHEY and CDR2 is SVGEGT. The chain's CDR3 is CASGRTGARNTEAFF. For the CDR3, the DNA is TGTGCCAGCGGCCGGACAGGGGCTAGGAACACTGAAGCTTTCTTT.

In its sample, this clonotype was seen a few times. V usage is TRBV7-2 and J usage is TRBJ1-5, with 10 bases that match TRBD1. The CDR3 is 16 residues long. CDR1 is SGHTA and CDR2 is FQGNSA in the germline V gene. The junction had 10 bases not matched to a gene; V was cut back by 5 bases and J by 6 bases. CDR3 nucleotides: TGTGCCAGCAGCCAAGGCGGGACAGGGGCCCGTCAGCCCCAGCATTTT. This translates into CASSQGGTGARQPQHF.

The CDR3 loop reads CASSQDWDRVNFGAFF. In DNA, the CDR3 is TGTGCCAGCAGCCAAGATTGGGACAGGGTTAATTTTGGGGCTTTCTTT. This chain joins TRBV4-2 and TRBJ1-1, with TRBD1 matching over 9 bases. CDR3 size: 16 residues. The germline V gene encodes CDR1 LGHNA and CDR2 YNFKEQ. V lost 0 bases and J lost 11; bases outside the gene matches: 13.

The rearrangement joins TRBV27 to TRBJ1-2; 11 bases line up with TRBD1. V lost 1 base and J lost 4; bases outside the gene matches: 8. This CDR3 is 17 amino acids long. The germline CDR1 and CDR2 sequences are MNHEY and SMNVEV (reference sequence). This CDR3 is CASSLLGTGGSLYGYTF. The CDR3 nucleotides are TGTGCCAGCAGTTTATTGGGGACAGGGGGGTCCCTCTATGGCTACACCTTC.

V and J are TRBV27 and TRBJ1-1, with D possibly matching TRBD1 (6 bases). V gave up 0 bases and J gave up 6 bases, with 14 bases separating them. The CDR3 contains 15 residues. Germline V gene data show CDR1 as MNHEY and CDR2 as SMNVEV (reference sequence). CDR3 amino acids: CASSLSGGPGAEAFF. In DNA, the CDR3 is TGTGCCAGCAGTTTATCGGGGGGGCCTGGCGCTGAAGCTTTCTTT.

This clonotype was counted many times. Its ends do not fully match the called genes, so a read error is possible. The chain couples TRBV5-1 to TRBJ2-5; a possible D gene is TRBD1 (5 bases). The length of the CDR3 is 12 residues. Germline values: CDR1 SGHRS, CDR2 YFSETQ. This CDR3 reads CASSLGAETQYF. The CDR3 DNA follows: TGTGCCAGCAGCCTAGGGGCGGAGACCCAGTACTTC.